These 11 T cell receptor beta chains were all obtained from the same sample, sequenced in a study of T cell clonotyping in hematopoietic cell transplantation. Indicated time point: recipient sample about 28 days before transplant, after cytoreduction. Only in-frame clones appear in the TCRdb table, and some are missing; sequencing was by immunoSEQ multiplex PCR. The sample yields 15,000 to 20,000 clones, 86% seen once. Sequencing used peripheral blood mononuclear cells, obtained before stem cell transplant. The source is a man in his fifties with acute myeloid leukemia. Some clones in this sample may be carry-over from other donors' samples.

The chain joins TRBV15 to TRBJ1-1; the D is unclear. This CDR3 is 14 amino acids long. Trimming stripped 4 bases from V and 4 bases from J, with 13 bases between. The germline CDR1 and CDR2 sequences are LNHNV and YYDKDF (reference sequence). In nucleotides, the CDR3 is TGTGCCACCAGCAATGGTGGGAGGTCCACTGAAGCTTTCTTT. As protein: CATSNGGRSTEAFF.

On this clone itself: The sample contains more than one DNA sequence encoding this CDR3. The CDR3 loop reads CASSPRGGGEKLFF. The DNA for the CDR3 is TGTGCCAGCAGCCCCCGTGGGGGGGGTGAAAAACTGTTTTTT. The chain joins TRBV9 to TRBJ1-4; tentative D call: TRBD1 (5 bases). V dropped 4 bases and J dropped 7 bases, with 14 bases sitting between them. Per the germline V gene, CDR1 is SGDLS and CDR2 is YYNGEE. The CDR3 sequence is 14 residues long.

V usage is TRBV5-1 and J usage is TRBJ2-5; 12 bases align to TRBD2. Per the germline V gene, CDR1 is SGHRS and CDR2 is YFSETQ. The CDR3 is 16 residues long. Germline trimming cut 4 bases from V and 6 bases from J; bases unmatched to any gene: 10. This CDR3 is CASSPERLAGDQTQYF. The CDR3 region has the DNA TGCGCCAGCAGCCCGGAACGACTAGCGGGGGATCAGACCCAGTACTTC.

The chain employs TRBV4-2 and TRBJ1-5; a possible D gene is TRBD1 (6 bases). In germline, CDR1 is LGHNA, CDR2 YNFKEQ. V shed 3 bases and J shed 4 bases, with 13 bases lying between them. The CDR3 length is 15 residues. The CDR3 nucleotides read TGTGCCAGCAGCCACCTAGGGGGAGCAAATCAGCCCCAGCATTTT. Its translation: CASSHLGGANQPQHF.

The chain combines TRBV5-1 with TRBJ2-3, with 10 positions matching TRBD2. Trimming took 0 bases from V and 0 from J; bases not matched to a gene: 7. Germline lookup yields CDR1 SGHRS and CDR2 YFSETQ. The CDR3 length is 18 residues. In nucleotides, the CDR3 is TGCGCCAGCAGCTTGGGGCAGCGGGGGGGATGGAGCACAGATACGCAGTATTTT. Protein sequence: CASSLGQRGGWSTDTQYF. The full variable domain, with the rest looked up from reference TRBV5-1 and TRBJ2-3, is KAGVTQTPRYLIKTRGQQVTLSCSPISGHRSVSWYQQTPGQGLQFLFEYFSETQRNKGNFPGRFSGRQFSNSRSEMNVSTLELGDSALYLCASSLGQRGGWSTDTQYFGPGTRLTVL.

CDR3 nucleotides: TGTGCCAGCAGCTCCCAGTTAAGGGGAGACGAGCAGTACTTC. Translated: CASSSQLRGDEQYF. The chain is built from TRBV7-2 and TRBJ2-7; D is possibly TRBD1 or TRBD2 (5 bases each). V was clipped by 4 bases and J by 5 bases, with 15 bases between them. The germline CDR1 and CDR2 sequences are SGHTA and FQGNSA. CDR3 length: 14 amino acids.

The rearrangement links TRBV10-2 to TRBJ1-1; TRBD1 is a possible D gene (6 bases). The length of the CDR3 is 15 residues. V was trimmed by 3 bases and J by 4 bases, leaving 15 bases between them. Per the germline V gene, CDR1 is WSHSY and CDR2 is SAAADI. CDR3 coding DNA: TGCGCCAGCAGTGACCCCGGGGGCGCGGGCACTGAAGCTTTCTTT. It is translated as CASSDPGGAGTEAFF.

This CDR3 is CASSYSSGGGYYEQYF. CDR3 DNA sequence: TGTGCCAGCAGTTACTCGAGTGGCGGGGGGTACTACGAGCAGTACTTC. The chain employs TRBV6-5 and TRBJ2-7, with 8 bases matching TRBD2. CDR1 is MNHEY and CDR2 is SVGAGI in the germline V gene. The CDR3 length is 16 residues. V shed 0 bases, J shed 3 bases, and the junction held 7 bases outside the gene matches.

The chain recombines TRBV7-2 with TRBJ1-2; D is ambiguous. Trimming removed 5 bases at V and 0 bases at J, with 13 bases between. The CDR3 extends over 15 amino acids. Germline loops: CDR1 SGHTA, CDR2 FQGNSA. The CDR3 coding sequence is TGTGCCAGCAGCCATTACGGGCCTTCTAACTATGGCTACACCTTC. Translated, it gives CASSHYGPSNYGYTF.

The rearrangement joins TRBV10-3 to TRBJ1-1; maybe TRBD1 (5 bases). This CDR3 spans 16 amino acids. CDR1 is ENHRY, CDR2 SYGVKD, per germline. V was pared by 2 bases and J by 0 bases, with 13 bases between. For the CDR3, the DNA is TGTGCCATCAGTGAGGCCTATTCCAGGGTGAACACTGAAGCTTTCTTT. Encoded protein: CAISEAYSRVNTEAFF.

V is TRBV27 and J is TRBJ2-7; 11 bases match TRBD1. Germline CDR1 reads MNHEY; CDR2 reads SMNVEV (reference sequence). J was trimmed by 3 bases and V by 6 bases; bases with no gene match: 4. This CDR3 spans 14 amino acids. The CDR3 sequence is CASSRGTGGYEQYF. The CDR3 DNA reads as TGTGCCAGCAGCCGGGGGACAGGGGGCTACGAGCAGTACTTC.